Listed here are 31 T cell receptor beta chains from one sample, sequenced in a study of blood T cell repertoires in COVID-19. Using immunoSEQ multiplex PCR, the repertoire was profiled, and TCRdb retains in-frame clones only, with some absent. The sample includes 64,000 or so clones, around 85% of them seen just once. The sequenced sample was peripheral blood. The source is a man aged 35 to 55 with acute or convalescent COVID-19.

The rearrangement links TRBV3-1 (or the pseudogene TRBV3-2) to TRBJ1-2; D perhaps matches TRBD1 (5 bases). The CDR3 has 13 residues. CDR1 is LGHDT, CDR2 YNNKEL, per germline (reference sequence). Trimming cost V 1 base and J 4 bases, with 7 bases left between them. The CDR3 protein is CASSQGGVYGYTF. CDR3 nucleotides: TGTGCCAGCAGCCAAGGGGGGGTCTATGGCTACACCTTC.

The chain combines TRBV7-9 with TRBJ1-2; D ambiguous. Germline values: CDR1 SEHNR, CDR2 FQNEAQ (reference sequence). The CDR3 is 13 amino acids. V lost 4 bases and J lost 2, with 8 bases in between. The CDR3 nucleotides are TGTGCCAGCAGCTCTGACACAAACTATGGCTACACCTTC. Translating gives CASSSDTNYGYTF. Using reference TRBV7-9 and TRBJ1-2 for the parts outside the CDR3, the full variable domain is DTGVSQNPRHKITKRGQNVTFRCDPISEHNRLYWYRQTLGQGPEFLTYFQNEAQLEKSRLLSDRFSAERPKGSFSTLEIQRTEQGDSAMYLCASSSDTNYGYTFGSGTRLTVV.

The V and J genes are TRBV27 and TRBJ2-5, with D perhaps TRBD2 (5 bases). The CDR3 is 14 residues long. The germline V and J ends were trimmed by 6 bases and 4 bases, with 15 bases remaining between them. Per germline, CDR1 MNHEY and CDR2 SMNVEV (reference sequence). The DNA of the CDR3 is TGTGCCAGCAGGGGCGGGTCAAAATTAGAGACCCAGTACTTC. Encoded protein: CASRGGSKLETQYF.

This clone appeared a single time. This chain links TRBV29-1 with TRBJ1-4; possibly TRBD1 for D (5 bases). The V gene's germline CDR1 is SQVTM and CDR2 ANQGSEA. The CDR3 loop spans 14 amino acids. V shed 5 bases and J shed 5 bases, with 15 bases lying between them. As DNA, the CDR3 is TGCAGCGTTACAGGCGATGGGGGGAATGAAAAACTGTTTTTT. Its protein product is CSVTGDGGNEKLFF. The full variable domain, its missing parts supplied by reference TRBV29-1 and TRBJ1-4, is SAVISQKPSRDICQRGTSLTIQCQVDSQVTMMFWYRQQPGQSLTLIATANQGSEATYESGFVIDKFPISRPNLTFSTLTVSNMSPEDSSIYLCSVTGDGGNEKLFFGSGTQLSVL.

This clone has more than one count but fewer than ten. This chain joins TRBV7-9 and TRBJ2-5, with unresolved D. The CDR3 sequence is 14 residues long. CDR1 and CDR2 (germline): SEHNR, FQNEAQ (reference sequence). The V end lost 3 bases, the J end lost 4 bases, and 12 bases lay between the germline ends. This CDR3 is CASSFGYRRETQYF. In DNA form, the CDR3 reads TGTGCCAGCAGCTTCGGTTACAGAAGAGAGACCCAGTACTTC.

The V and J genes are TRBV25-1 and TRBJ1-1; D not resolved. V lost 4 bases to trimming and J lost 5 bases, with 14 bases between them. The CDR3 runs 14 residues. Germline V CDR1 and CDR2: MGHDK, SYGVNS. CDR3 residues: CASSGPRGLTEAFF. The CDR3, as DNA: TGTGCCAGCAGTGGCCCTCGGGGATTGACTGAAGCTTTCTTT.

The CDR3 DNA sequence: TGTGCCAGCAGACCCCGGGTAAACACTGAAGCTTTCTTT. Its protein is CASRPRVNTEAFF. This rearrangement joins TRBV6-6 to TRBJ1-1; D gene unclear. Trimming removed 6 bases at V and 2 bases at J, with 10 bases between. This CDR3 has 13 residues. CDR1 MNHNY and CDR2 SVGAGI come from the germline V gene (reference sequence).

In this sample, this clone turned up a few times. The V call is TRBV30, the J call TRBJ1-5; TRBD1 agrees at 9 bases. V trimming: 2 bases; J trimming: 4 bases; junction bases outside the gene matches: 12. Germline CDR1 and CDR2: GTSNPN and SVGIG (reference sequence). The CDR3 consists of 17 residues. CDR3: CAWSLGQGPPHNQPQHF. CDR3 sequence (DNA): TGTGCCTGGAGTCTTGGACAGGGGCCTCCTCATAATCAGCCCCAGCATTTT.

The chain recombines TRBV19 with TRBJ1-3; tentatively, D is TRBD1 (5 bases). The V gene lost 2 bases and the J gene lost 0 bases, with 8 bases spanning the gap. This CDR3 is built from 15 residues. Germline V gene data show CDR1 as LNHDA and CDR2 as SQIVND (reference sequence). CDR3 sequence reads: CASSIMTVSGNTIYF. The CDR3 region has the DNA TGTGCCAGTAGTATAATGACAGTCTCTGGAAACACCATATATTTT.

The rearrangement uses TRBV11-2 and TRBJ2-5, with D perhaps TRBD2 (6 bases). Trimming took 5 bases from V and 4 from J, leaving 20 bases between them. Germline values: CDR1 SGHAT, CDR2 FQNNGV. The CDR3 is 16 amino acids. The CDR3 nucleotides read TGTGCCAGCAGCCCTGGATATTCCGCCGGGGGAGAGACCCAGTACTTC. The encoded protein is CASSPGYSAGGETQYF.

A single count supports this clone. V is TRBV19 and J is TRBJ1-6; 10 bases are a match to TRBD1. The CDR3 runs 14 residues. Looked up from germline, CDR1 is LNHDA and CDR2 is SQIVND (reference sequence). Germline trimming cut 5 bases from V and 9 bases from J; bases unmatched to any gene: 4. The CDR3 DNA reads TGTGCCAGTAGTGAAGACAGGGGGCTTTCACCCCTCCACTTT. Translating it yields CASSEDRGLSPLHF.

The CDR3 spells CAISETIRGQKNQPQHF. CDR3 bases: TGTGCCATCAGTGAAACCATTCGGGGACAAAAAAATCAGCCCCAGCATTTT. This chain links TRBV10-3 with TRBJ1-5; a weak D match, TRBD1 (6 bases). Germline values: CDR1 ENHRY, CDR2 SYGVKD. The CDR3 loop spans 17 amino acids. The V end lost 3 bases, the J end lost 4 bases, and 19 bases lay between the germline ends.

This chain connects TRBV2 to TRBJ1-2; D might be TRBD1 (6 bases). Trimming took off 11 bases at V and 4 bases at J, with 17 bases between the two ends. CDR1 and CDR2 (germline): SNHLY, FYNNEI. The CDR3 covers 13 residues. For the CDR3, the DNA is TGTGCCGGGGGAAGGACAGCTATCTATGGCTACACCTTC. This sequence encodes CAGGRTAIYGYTF.

This clone was seen a handful of times. The CDR3 loop reads CASSYIGSMTEAFF. The CDR3 bases are TGTGCCAGCAGTTATATAGGGAGTATGACTGAAGCTTTCTTT. V and J are TRBV6-2 or TRBV6-3 and TRBJ1-1; D is ambiguous. Germline lookup yields CDR1 MNHEY and CDR2 SVGEGT. The length of the CDR3 is 14 residues. Trimming pared 3 bases from V and 5 bases from J, leaving 13 bases between.

This sequence joins TRBV30 and TRBJ1-2, with TRBD1 matching over 9 bases. The ends lost 5 bases at V and 6 bases at J; junction bases unmatched: 7. CDR3 length equals 13 residues. Germline CDR1 GTSNPN, CDR2 SVGIG (reference sequence). Here the CDR3 DNA reads TGTGCCTGGTCGGGACAGGGCACAGATGGCTACACCTTC. Its protein is CAWSGQGTDGYTF.

The J gene is TRBJ2-5, the V gene TRBV11-3; D gene ambiguous. The CDR3 consists of 13 residues. Trimming took off 0 bases at V and 2 bases at J, with 4 bases between the two ends. Germline V gene lookup returns CDR1 SGHNT and CDR2 YENEEA. This CDR3 is CASSLEQQETQYF. The CDR3 DNA follows: TGTGCCAGCAGCTTAGAACAGCAAGAGACCCAGTACTTC.

V and J are TRBV18 and TRBJ2-6, with 12 bases identical to TRBD1. The junction had 11 bases not matched to a gene; V was cut back by 5 bases and J by 3 bases. This CDR3 spans 19 amino acids. CDR1 and CDR2 (germline): KGHSH, LQKENI. Written as DNA, the CDR3 is TGTGCCAGCTCAGCCGGAGCGGGACAGGGGGCTATTGGGGCCAACGTCCTGACTTTC. Protein product: CASSAGAGQGAIGANVLTF.

This chain links TRBV5-4 with TRBJ1-1; D perhaps matches TRBD1 (6 bases). The CDR3 contains 16 residues. V shed 1 base and J shed 4 bases, with 17 bases lying between them. From germline, CDR1 is SGHNT and CDR2 YYREEE (reference sequence). CDR3 DNA: TGTGCCAGCAGCTTGCAAAGGGGGTTACGTTTCACTGAAGCTTTCTTT. Protein product: CASSLQRGLRFTEAFF.

The V gene is TRBV5-1, the J gene TRBJ1-1, with 7 bases identical to TRBD1. The CDR3 loop spans 13 amino acids. V lost 4 bases and J lost 7; bases outside the gene matches: 7. Germline lookup yields CDR1 SGHRS and CDR2 YFSETQ. The CDR3 here is CASSLTGRFEAFF. In DNA form, the CDR3 reads TGCGCCAGCAGCCTGACAGGGAGGTTTGAAGCTTTCTTT.

The gene calls are TRBV5-6 and TRBJ2-1; 8 bases align to TRBD2. Germline V gives CDR1 SGHDT, CDR2 YYEEEE. This CDR3 comprises 15 residues. Trimming at V came to 2 bases and at J to 5 bases, leaving 6 bases not matched to a gene. The CDR3 region is CASSFPGGPDNEQFF. The CDR3 coding sequence is TGTGCCAGCAGCTTCCCGGGGGGGCCTGACAATGAGCAGTTCTTC.

The CDR3 region has the DNA TGTGCCAGCAGCTTAGGGAGGACAGGGGGCAGGGATTCACCCCTCCACTTT. It encodes CASSLGRTGGRDSPLHF. V usage is TRBV7-9 and J usage is TRBJ1-6; 11 bases line up with TRBD1. Germline V gene sequence: CDR1 SEHNR, CDR2 FQNEAQ (reference sequence). J gave up 8 bases and V 1 base, and 7 bases lay outside the gene matches. The CDR3 length is 17 residues.

The J gene is TRBJ2-1, the V gene TRBV5-1; 7 bases match TRBD2. Unmatched junction bases numbered 9, after V lost 7 bases and J lost 5 bases. CDR1 is SGHRS and CDR2 is YFSETQ in the germline V gene. The CDR3 runs 14 residues. CDR3 sequence reads: CASSREAGDNEQFF. CDR3 DNA: TGCGCCAGCTCCCGGGAGGCGGGGGACAATGAGCAGTTCTTC.

The chain combines TRBV7-2 with TRBJ2-1, with TRBD2 as a possible D gene (5 bases). CDR1 is SGHTA, CDR2 FQGNSA, per germline. This CDR3 spans 16 amino acids. V shed 0 bases and J shed 1 base, with 10 bases lying between them. The CDR3 spells CASSLALSVSYNEQFF. The CDR3 DNA reads TGTGCCAGCAGCTTAGCGCTTAGCGTGTCCTACAATGAGCAGTTCTTC.

The chain carries TRBV29-1 and TRBJ1-3; weak D call: TRBD1 (6 bases). Germline V CDR1 and CDR2: SQVTM, ANQGSEA. With 7 bases removed from V and 4 bases from J, the gap between germline ends came to 8 bases. CDR3 length: 11 amino acids. CDR3 coding DNA: TGCAGCGCCGGACAGGGAAACACCATATATTTT. It encodes CSAGQGNTIYF. The full variable domain, its missing parts supplied by reference TRBV29-1 and TRBJ1-3, is SAVISQKPSRDICQRGTSLTIQCQVDSQVTMMFWYRQQPGQSLTLIATANQGSEATYESGFVIDKFPISRPNLTFSTLTVSNMSPEDSSIYLCSAGQGNTIYFGEGSWLTVV.

This clone was seen only once. The chain uses TRBV27 and TRBJ1-1; D gene uncertain. Per the germline V gene, CDR1 is MNHEY and CDR2 is SMNVEV (reference sequence). The CDR3 consists of 17 residues. V shed 8 bases and J shed 1 base, with 23 bases lying between them. The CDR3 DNA sequence: TGTGCCAGCCCACCGATAGCGGAGTCAGTATGGAACACTGAAGCTTTCTTT. Amino acid sequence: CASPPIAESVWNTEAFF.

The V and J genes are TRBV6-1 and TRBJ2-5; TRBD1 matches 8 bases. The germline gives CDR1 MNHNS, CDR2 SASEGT. The junction had 11 bases not matched to a gene; V was cut back by 1 base and J by 1 base. The CDR3 is 18 residues long. The CDR3 sequence: CASSEETGETTVQETQYF. The CDR3 bases are TGTGCCAGCAGTGAAGAGACAGGGGAAACTACGGTCCAAGAGACCCAGTACTTC.

This clone was recorded once. The chain couples TRBV12-3 or TRBV12-4 to TRBJ2-7; D is perhaps TRBD1 (5 bases). V lost 9 bases, J lost 0 bases, and 9 bases lay in between. CDR3 length equals 12 residues. The CDR3 coding sequence is TGTGCCAGTCGACAGAGCTCCTACGAGCAGTACTTC. It yields the protein CASRQSSYEQYF.

The chain recombines TRBV19 with TRBJ1-5, with D unresolved. Germline lookup yields CDR1 LNHDA and CDR2 SQIVND (reference sequence). Between the trimmed V and J ends, which lost 0 bases and 6 bases, there was a span of 6 bases. This CDR3 comprises 13 residues. CDR3 region: CASSIDFRQPQHF. CDR3 nucleotide sequence: TGTGCCAGTAGTATAGATTTTCGTCAGCCCCAGCATTTT.

This sequence joins TRBV5-1 and TRBJ1-4; a weak D match, TRBD1 (6 bases). Germline CDR1 and CDR2: SGHRS and YFSETQ. V lost 3 bases and J lost 12, with 15 bases in between. The CDR3 runs 13 residues. CDR3 in DNA: TGCGCCAGCAGCTCGTTCCAGGGGCGAGAACTGTTTTTT. The encoded protein is CASSSFQGRELFF.

The chain recombines TRBV12-3 or TRBV12-4 with TRBJ1-1; 7 nucleotides align to TRBD1. V gave up 6 bases and J gave up 5 bases; unmatched junction bases: 6. This CDR3 is 13 amino acids long. The CDR3 loop is CASSLTQGTEAFF. For the CDR3, the DNA is TGTGCCAGCAGCCTTACACAGGGGACTGAAGCTTTCTTT.

The chain has TRBV15 and TRBJ2-2; tentative D call: TRBD2 (5 bases). CDR3 length equals 19 residues. The germline gives CDR1 LNHNV, CDR2 YYDKDF (reference sequence). The ends were cut back, 0 bases at V and 6 bases at J, with 23 bases in the middle. CDR3 in DNA: TGTGCCACCAGCAGAGATACGGGCGAGGTACCTGGGCGGGCCGGGGAGCTGTTTTTT. It encodes CATSRDTGEVPGRAGELFF.